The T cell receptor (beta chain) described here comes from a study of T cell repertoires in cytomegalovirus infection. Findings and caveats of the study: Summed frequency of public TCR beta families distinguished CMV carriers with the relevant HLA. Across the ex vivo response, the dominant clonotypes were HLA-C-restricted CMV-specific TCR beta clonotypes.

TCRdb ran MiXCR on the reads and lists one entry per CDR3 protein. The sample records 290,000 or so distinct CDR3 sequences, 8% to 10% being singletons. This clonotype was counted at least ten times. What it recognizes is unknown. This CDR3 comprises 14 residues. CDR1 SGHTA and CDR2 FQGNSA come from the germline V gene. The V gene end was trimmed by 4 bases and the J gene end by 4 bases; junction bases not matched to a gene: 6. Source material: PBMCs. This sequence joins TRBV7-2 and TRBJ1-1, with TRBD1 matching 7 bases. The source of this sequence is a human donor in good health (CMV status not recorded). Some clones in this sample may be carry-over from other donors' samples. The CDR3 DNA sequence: TGTGCCAGCAGCTCCCCAGGGGGGACCACTGAAGCTTTCTTT. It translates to CASSSPGGTTEAFF.